This TCR beta chain was identified in a study of patients and donors after allogeneic stem cell transplantation (dated by TCRdb to the early 2020s). Library preparation used RT-PCR. Sequencing used a NextSeq 550. TCRdb applied fastp at Q25 and MiXCR to the public reads, then kept only in-frame beta chains. CDR3 protein sequences are deduplicated, and each keeps its most common genes and DNA. The table for this sample lists about 410,000 distinct CDR3 sequences; under 20% of them were counted only once. Roughly 7% of the sample comes from the top ten. As regards this clonotype: Its binding antigen is unknown. The sample holds no much larger clone one base away, and base qualities are not on file.

CDR1 and CDR2, looked up from the germline V gene, are MNHEY and SVGEGT. From its cysteine to its phenylalanine, the CDR3 spans 15 amino acids. The kept DNA is CDR3 alone, 45 bases in frame from the first base. V is cut back by 6 bases and J by 4 bases, with 9 bases in the junction unmatched. This TCR came from a human donor who was either an allogeneic HSCT recipient or a stem cell or donor lymphocyte infusion donor (not recorded which). It is not recorded whose cells these are; they may come from a transplant donor. The specimen sequenced was blood, either unsorted or a sorted T cell fraction (not recorded which). The chain is encoded by TRBV6-2 or TRBV6-3 joined to TRBJ2-5; 9 junctional bases match TRBD2. The encoded CDR3 is CASRLGPAGGETQYF. The base sequence is TGTGCCAGCAGATTGGGGCCAGCGGGGGGAGAGACCCAGTACTTC.